Shown below are 30 T cell receptor beta chains from a single sample sequenced in a study of blood T cell repertoires in COVID-19. TCRdb's table, derived via immunoSEQ multiplex PCR, lists solely in-frame clones and lacks some. Among hundreds of thousands of clones listed, around 87% were seen once. The sample taken for sequencing was PBMCs or T cells enriched from blood (not recorded which). The receptors derive from a woman in her fifties or sixties who had recovered from COVID-19.

The V call is TRBV7-6, the J call TRBJ2-7; D unclear. Germline CDR1 reads SGHVS; CDR2 reads FNYEAQ. The CDR3 length is 16 residues. V was pared by 1 base and J by 0 bases, with 13 bases between. The CDR3: CASSLGVAESSYEQYF. CDR3 in DNA: TGTGCCAGCAGCTTAGGGGTTGCGGAGAGCTCCTACGAGCAGTACTTC.

The chain couples TRBV18 to TRBJ2-1; TRBD1 matches 10 bases. The CDR3 has 15 residues. Unmatched junction bases numbered 5, after V lost 3 bases and J lost 6 bases. CDR1 is KGHSH, CDR2 LQKENI, per germline. The CDR3 protein is CASSPGTGVGNEQFF. Written as DNA, the CDR3 is TGTGCCAGCTCACCCGGGACAGGGGTGGGCAATGAGCAGTTCTTC.

This chain joins TRBV19 and TRBJ1-1; 7 positions match TRBD1. Trimming removed 6 bases from V and 4 bases from J; junction bases left unmatched: 5. CDR1 is LNHDA, CDR2 SQIVND, per germline (reference sequence). This CDR3 has 13 residues. CDR3 sequence (DNA): TGTGCCAGTAGGACCACAGGGGTCACTGAAGCTTTCTTT. Translated: CASRTTGVTEAFF.

CDR3 nucleotides: TGCGCCAGCAGCTTGGTGCCAGGCCTGGGCGCATACGAGCAGTACTTC. This encodes CASSLVPGLGAYEQYF. The rearrangement links TRBV5-1 to TRBJ2-7; the D is unclear. The CDR3 covers 16 residues. V was pared by 0 bases and J by 4 bases, with 17 bases between. CDR1 and CDR2 from the germline V gene are SGHRS and YFSETQ. The whole variable domain, filled in from reference TRBV5-1 and TRBJ2-7, reads KAGVTQTPRYLIKTRGQQVTLSCSPISGHRSVSWYQQTPGQGLQFLFEYFSETQRNKGNFPGRFSGRQFSNSRSEMNVSTLELGDSALYLCASSLVPGLGAYEQYFGPGTRLTVT.

This chain uses TRBV15 with TRBJ1-2; unclear D gene. V lost 8 bases and J lost 5, with 12 bases in between. Per the germline V gene, CDR1 is LNHNV and CDR2 is YYDKDF (reference sequence). This CDR3 comprises 12 residues. The CDR3 reads CATASNSYGYTF. The DNA for the CDR3 is TGTGCCACCGCGTCGAATTCATATGGCTACACCTTC. Full variable domain (outside the CDR3, taken from reference TRBV15 and TRBJ1-2): DAMVIQNPRYQVTQFGKPVTLSCSQTLNHNVMYWYQQKSSQAPKLLFHYYDKDFNNEADTPDNFQSRRPNTSFCFLDIRSPGLGDTAMYLCATASNSYGYTFGSGTRLTVV.

The CDR3 here is CASSLERGMDEKLFF. The CDR3, as DNA: TGCGCCAGCAGCTTGGAACGGGGAATGGATGAAAAACTGTTTTTT. V is TRBV5-1 and J is TRBJ1-4; D ambiguous. The V gene's germline CDR1 is SGHRS and CDR2 YFSETQ. The V end was cut by 0 bases, the J end by 6 bases, with 12 bases between. The CDR3 has 15 residues.

This clone was observed a single time. The chain employs TRBV7-8 and TRBJ2-2, with D unclear. The CDR3 has 13 residues. V lost 5 bases and J 5 bases, leaving 9 bases between the germline ends. In germline, CDR1 is SGHVS, CDR2 FQNEAQ. CDR3 loop: CASSPGRTGELFF. The DNA of the CDR3 is TGTGCCAGCAGCCCAGGCAGGACCGGGGAGCTGTTTTTT.

DNA of the CDR3: TGTGCCAGCAGTTTATGGACAGGAGGGAACTATGGCTACACCTTC. Its protein product is CASSLWTGGNYGYTF. This chain joins TRBV27 and TRBJ1-2; 7 bases align to TRBD1. Trimming removed 1 base from V and 2 bases from J; junction bases left unmatched: 4. This CDR3 is 15 amino acids long. Germline V gene data show CDR1 as MNHEY and CDR2 as SMNVEV (reference sequence).

The chain employs TRBV9 and TRBJ2-1; 14 positions agree with TRBD2. CDR3 length equals 17 residues. Trimming cost V 0 bases and J 8 bases; bases outside gene matches: 7. CDR1 and CDR2 from the germline V gene are SGDLS and YYNGEE. The CDR3 nucleotides read TGTGCCAGCAGCGTAGGGTTGGGACTAGCGGGAGAGCATGAGCAGTTCTTC. Protein product: CASSVGLGLAGEHEQFF.

This chain uses TRBV29-1 with TRBJ1-1; 7 nucleotides align to TRBD1. Germline CDR1 reads SQVTM; CDR2 reads ANQGSEA. This CDR3 spans 12 amino acids. Unmatched junction bases numbered 2, after V lost 6 bases and J lost 1 base. For the CDR3, the DNA is TGCAGCGTCCGACAGGGGAACACTGAAGCTTTCTTT. Its protein is CSVRQGNTEAFF. Supplemented by reference TRBV29-1 and TRBJ1-1, the full variable domain reads SAVISQKPSRDICQRGTSLTIQCQVDSQVTMMFWYRQQPGQSLTLIATANQGSEATYESGFVIDKFPISRPNLTFSTLTVSNMSPEDSSIYLCSVRQGNTEAFFGQGTRLTVV.

The chain is built from TRBV12-5 and TRBJ2-7, with D possibly being TRBD2 (5 bases). The V end was cut by 0 bases, the J end by 0 bases, with 12 bases between. The CDR3 has 16 amino acids. Germline loops: CDR1 LGHNT, CDR2 FRNRAP. The CDR3 DNA follows: TGTGCTAGTGGTTTGGTATTCGCCGGGAACTCCTACGAGCAGTACTTC. Translating it yields CASGLVFAGNSYEQYF.

This chain joins TRBV11-1 and TRBJ2-1, with TRBD1 as a possible D gene (5 bases). V shed 4 bases and J shed 8 bases, with 9 bases lying between them. The CDR3 has 12 residues. Germline CDR1 SGHAT, CDR2 FQDESV (reference sequence). The CDR3 DNA reads TGTGCCAGCAGCTGGGGCGTCGATGAGCAGTTCTTC. Protein sequence: CASSWGVDEQFF.

The chain has TRBV21-1 and TRBJ1-5; the table gives TRBD1 as D, unverified against the DNA. TRBV21-1 is a pseudogene segment. There are 14 residues in the CDR3. CDR3 in DNA: TGTGCCAGCAGCATTAGGGGGCTGAGACAGCCCCAGCATTTT. It translates to CASSIRGLRQPQHF.

CDR3 DNA: TGTGCCAGCAGTTTCGCCCAGGGGGAACGGTACTTC. Protein: CASSFAQGERYF. The chain employs TRBV28 and TRBJ2-7, with 7 bases identical to TRBD1. CDR1 is MDHEN, CDR2 SYDVKM, per germline. After removal of 3 bases from V and 12 bases from J, the junction contained 8 bases not matched to a gene. The CDR3 contains 12 residues.

The CDR3 DNA is TGTGCCAGCAGTTTTGGCCAGGGAAAAGAGACCCAGTACTTC. It codes for CASSFGQGKETQYF. The chain links TRBV28 to TRBJ2-5; D might be TRBD1 (5 bases). With 3 bases removed from V and 3 bases from J, the gap between germline ends came to 11 bases. The CDR3 sequence is 14 residues long. Germline V CDR1 and CDR2: MDHEN, SYDVKM.

V gene TRBV18 combines with J gene TRBJ2-2, with 8 bases fitting TRBD2. Germline assignment: CDR1 KGHSH and CDR2 LQKENI. This CDR3 is built from 16 residues. After removal of 2 bases from V and 7 bases from J, the junction contained 9 bases not matched to a gene. CDR3 bases: TGTGCCAGCTCACCAATGGCGGGAGGAGAATTCGGGGAGCTGTTTTTT. The encoded protein is CASSPMAGGEFGELFF.

The chain uses TRBV9 and TRBJ1-2; tentative D call: TRBD1 (5 bases). Trimming stripped 3 bases from V and 4 bases from J, with 10 bases between. Germline loops: CDR1 SGDLS, CDR2 YYNGEE. The CDR3 covers 13 residues. The chain's CDR3 is CASSEGAIYGYTF. In DNA form, the CDR3 reads TGTGCCAGCAGCGAAGGGGCGATCTATGGCTACACCTTC.

The chain is built from TRBV12-3 or TRBV12-4 and TRBJ2-1; D might be TRBD2 (5 bases). This CDR3 contains 11 residues. The V end lost 3 bases, the J end lost 8 bases, and 5 bases lay between the germline ends. CDR3 in DNA: TGTGCCAGCAGTTTGGAGGATGAGCAGTTCTTC. It yields the protein CASSLEDEQFF.

The sample holds a few counts of this clone. The genes are TRBV2 and TRBJ2-3; 15 bases are shared with TRBD2. Germline V CDR1 and CDR2: SNHLY, FYNNEI. This CDR3 is 19 amino acids long. Trimming at V came to 7 bases and at J to 0 bases, leaving 11 bases not matched to a gene. The CDR3 DNA reads TGTGCCAGCACCAAACGAGGACTAGCGGGAGGGTCTAGCACAGATACGCAGTATTTT. This sequence encodes CASTKRGLAGGSSTDTQYF.

The chain employs TRBV7-6 and TRBJ2-1, with 9 bases aligning to TRBD2. J was trimmed by 2 bases and V by 0 bases; bases with no gene match: 2. Germline lookup yields CDR1 SGHVS and CDR2 FNYEAQ. The CDR3 covers 16 residues. CDR3 sequence: CASSLAGTSPYNEQFF. DNA of the CDR3: TGTGCCAGCAGCTTAGCCGGGACTAGCCCCTACAATGAGCAGTTCTTC.

The chain uses TRBV7-9 and TRBJ2-7; D remains unclear. The V end lost 1 base, the J end lost 6 bases, and 10 bases lay between the germline ends. There are 13 residues in the CDR3. Germline-derived CDR1 and CDR2 are SEHNR and FQNEAQ (reference sequence). The CDR3 DNA follows: TGTGCCAGCAGCTTAGTGTGGCCCGCCGAGCAGTACTTC. It codes for CASSLVWPAEQYF.

The chain recombines TRBV19 with TRBJ2-3; D may be TRBD1 (6 bases). The CDR3 has 15 amino acids. Germline loops: CDR1 LNHDA, CDR2 SQIVND (reference sequence). With 5 bases removed from V and 2 bases from J, the gap between germline ends came to 14 bases. Here the CDR3 DNA reads TGTGCCAGTAGTGCCGGTCAGGGGTTCACAGATACGCAGTATTTT. Its protein is CASSAGQGFTDTQYF. Complete variable domain (other parts from reference TRBV19 and TRBJ2-3): DGGITQSPKYLFRKEGQNVTLSCEQNLNHDAMYWYRQDPGQGLRLIYYSQIVNDFQKGDIAEGYSVSREKKESFPLTVTSAQKNPTAFYLCASSAGQGFTDTQYFGPGTRLTVL.

This sequence joins TRBV5-1 and TRBJ2-7, with 11 bases aligning to TRBD1. Germline V CDR1 and CDR2: SGHRS, YFSETQ. The CDR3 is 16 residues long. J gave up 1 base and V 3 bases, and 6 bases lay outside the gene matches. The CDR3 sequence is CASSSSRDRGSYEQYF. CDR3 coding DNA: TGCGCCAGCAGCTCAAGTCGGGACAGGGGGTCCTACGAGCAGTACTTC.

This chain uses TRBV19 with TRBJ2-7; 7 nucleotides match TRBD1. J was trimmed by 2 bases and V by 2 bases; bases with no gene match: 6. CDR1 is LNHDA and CDR2 is SQIVND in the germline V gene (reference sequence). The CDR3 sequence is 15 residues long. Written as DNA, the CDR3 is TGTGCCAGTAGTATATCTGCCCAGGGGGCCTACGAGCAGTACTTC. It is translated as CASSISAQGAYEQYF.

This chain uses TRBV18 with TRBJ2-7, with D hard to call. The ends were cut back, 2 bases at V and 1 base at J, with 9 bases in the middle. Germline CDR1 and CDR2: KGHSH and LQKENI. The CDR3 runs 14 residues. CDR3 DNA sequence: TGTGCCAGCTCACCAATGGCTGATTCCTACGAGCAGTACTTC. This codes for CASSPMADSYEQYF.

This clone was observed once. The chain combines TRBV28 with TRBJ2-5, with D tentatively TRBD1 (6 bases). The CDR3 consists of 13 residues. The ends were cut back, 5 bases at V and 0 bases at J, with 7 bases in the middle. CDR1 is MDHEN, CDR2 SYDVKM, per germline. CDR3 protein: CASSTGNQETQYF. CDR3 sequence (DNA): TGTGCCAGCAGTACAGGGAACCAAGAGACCCAGTACTTC.

This sequence joins TRBV6-6 and TRBJ1-1; no firm D call. This CDR3 is built from 15 residues. Per germline, CDR1 MNHNY and CDR2 SVGAGI (reference sequence). Trimming removed 0 bases from V and 5 bases from J, with 13 bases in between. DNA of the CDR3: TGTGCCAGCAGTTACTCGATGGGCGCGGGTACTGAAGCTTTCTTT. Translating it yields CASSYSMGAGTEAFF.

The CDR3 spells CASSAGQGTSYEQYF. CDR3 coding DNA: TGTGCCAGCAGCGCTGGACAGGGGACATCCTACGAGCAGTACTTC. The rearrangement joins TRBV9 to TRBJ2-7; 9 bases match TRBD1. After removal of 3 bases from V and 1 base from J, the junction contained 5 bases not matched to a gene. The CDR3 spans 15 residues. Germline lookup yields CDR1 SGDLS and CDR2 YYNGEE.

The gene calls are TRBV5-4 and TRBJ2-2; TRBD1 aligns across 11 bases. CDR3 length: 16 residues. The V gene end was trimmed by 0 bases and the J gene end by 8 bases; junction bases not matched to a gene: 6. Germline V CDR1 and CDR2: SGHNT, YYREEE (reference sequence). CDR3 in amino acids: CASSLGGQGAWGELFF. In nucleotides, the CDR3 is TGTGCCAGCAGCTTGGGAGGACAGGGGGCATGGGGGGAGCTGTTTTTT.

The rearrangement links TRBV27 to TRBJ1-2; perhaps TRBD1 as D (5 bases). CDR3 length equals 14 residues. Germline V gene data show CDR1 as MNHEY and CDR2 as SMNVEV (reference sequence). Trimming cost V 4 bases and J 4 bases, with 13 bases left between them. CDR3 bases: TGTGCCAGCAGTTCACCAGACAGAACCTATGGCTACACCTTC. It translates to CASSSPDRTYGYTF.